The T cell receptor (beta chain) under discussion was sequenced for a study of beta chain features in type 1 diabetes. Study outcomes and limitations: There was no resolution here of whether HLA type influences TCRB rearrangement.

This clone has more than one count but fewer than ten. The antigen is unknown. Other DNA sequences in this specimen translate into the identical CDR3. Expressed TCRB transcripts got sequenced, as all isolated RNA was reverse transcribed. Clones were read by immunoSEQ multiplex PCR, and TCRdb kept only the in-frame ones, dropping some. The table includes hundreds of thousands of clones, around 16% detected once. One heparinised blood draw, averaging approximately 120 mL, came from each donor. Cells sorted by CD45RO/CCR7/CD25/CD127/CD95/CD27 comprised CD4+ naive, central memory, regulatory and stem cell-like memory cells. This clonotype originated in a man aged 18 to 30 in good health. Sequencing was carried out using naive CD4+ T cells from blood.

CDR3 amino acids: CASSYGGNTEAFF. In nucleotides, the CDR3 is TGTGCCAGCAGTTACGGGGGTAACACTGAAGCTTTCTTT. The chain is built from TRBV6-5 and TRBJ1-1, with D possibly matching TRBD1 (5 bases). CDR3 length equals 13 residues. The ends were cut back, 2 bases at V and 2 bases at J, with 6 bases in the middle. From germline, CDR1 is MNHEY and CDR2 SVGAGI.